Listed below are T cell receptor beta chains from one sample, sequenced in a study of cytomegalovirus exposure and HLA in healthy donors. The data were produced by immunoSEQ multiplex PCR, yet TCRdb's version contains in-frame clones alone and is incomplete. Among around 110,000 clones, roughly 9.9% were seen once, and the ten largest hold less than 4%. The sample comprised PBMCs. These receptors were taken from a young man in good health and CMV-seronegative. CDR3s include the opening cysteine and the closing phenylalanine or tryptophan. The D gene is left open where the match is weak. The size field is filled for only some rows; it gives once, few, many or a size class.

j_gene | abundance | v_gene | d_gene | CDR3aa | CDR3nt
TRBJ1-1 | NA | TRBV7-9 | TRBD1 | CASSSTGAPTEAFF | TGTGCCAGCAGTTCAACAGGGGCTCCCACTGAAGCTTTCTTT
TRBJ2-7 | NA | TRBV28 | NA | CASSFRGYEQYF | TGTGCCAGCAGTTTCAGGGGATACGAGCAGTACTTC
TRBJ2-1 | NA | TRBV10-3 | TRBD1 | CAISESDWTGTGNEQFF | TGTGCCATCAGTGAGTCGGACTGGACAGGGACGGGCAATGAGCAGTTCTTC
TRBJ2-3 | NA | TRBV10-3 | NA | CAITQGDSLSTDTQYF | TGTGCCATCACTCAAGGAGACAGTCTTAGCACAGATACGCAGTATTTT
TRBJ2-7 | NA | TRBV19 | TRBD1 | CASSPRTGGSEQYF | TGTGCCAGTAGTCCCCGGACAGGGGGCTCCGAGCAGTACTTC
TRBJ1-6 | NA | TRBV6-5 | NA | CASATTPIVSPLHF | TGTGCCAGCGCTACTACACCCATCGTTTCACCCCTCCACTTT
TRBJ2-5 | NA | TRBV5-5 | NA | CASSLLLGQTGIETQYF | TGTGCCAGCAGCTTGTTACTAGGACAGACCGGGATTGAGACCCAGTACTTC
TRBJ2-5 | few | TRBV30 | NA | CAWAGQIGQETQYF | TGTGCCTGGGCGGGCCAGATCGGCCAAGAGACCCAGTACTTC
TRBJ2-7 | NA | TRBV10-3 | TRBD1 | CATTGEKYEQYF | TGTGCCACGACAGGGGAGAAGTACGAGCAGTACTTC
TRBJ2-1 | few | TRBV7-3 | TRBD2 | CASSPGTSGEYNEQFF | TGTGCCAGCAGCCCAGGGACTAGCGGAGAGTACAATGAGCAGTTCTTC
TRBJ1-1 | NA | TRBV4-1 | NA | CASSQSPLAGGAFF | TGCGCCAGCAGCCAATCTCCCCTTGCGGGTGGAGCTTTCTTT
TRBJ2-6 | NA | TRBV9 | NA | CASSVAAIPTGVSGANVLTF | TGTGCCAGCAGCGTAGCAGCCATCCCGACAGGCGTCTCTGGGGCCAACGTCCTGACTTTC
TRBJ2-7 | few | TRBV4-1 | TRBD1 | CASSPSPGTGSEQYF | TGCGCCAGCAGCCCTAGTCCTGGGACAGGGTCCGAGCAGTACTTC
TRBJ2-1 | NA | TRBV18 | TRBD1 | CASSPGTGLYEQFF | TGTGCCAGCTCCCCCGGGACAGGGCTGTATGAGCAGTTCTTC
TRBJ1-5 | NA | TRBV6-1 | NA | CASSEERGNQPQHF | TGTGCCAGCAGTGAAGAAAGGGGAAATCAGCCCCAGCATTTT
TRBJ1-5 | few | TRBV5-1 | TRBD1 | CASSLDTGGNQPQHF | TGCGCCAGCAGCTTGGATACAGGGGGCAATCAGCCCCAGCATTTT
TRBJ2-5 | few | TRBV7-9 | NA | CASTSTGMETQYF | TGTGCCAGCACCTCTACAGGGATGGAGACCCAGTACTTC
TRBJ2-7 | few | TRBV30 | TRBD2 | CAWNTGLAGVEQYF | TGTGCCTGGAACACGGGGCTAGCGGGAGTAGAGCAGTACTTC
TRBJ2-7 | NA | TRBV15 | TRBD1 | CATSDRDRTSYEQYF | TGTGCCACCAGCGACCGGGACAGAACCTCCTACGAGCAGTACTTC
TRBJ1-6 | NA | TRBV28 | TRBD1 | CASRQGNSPLHF | TGTGCCTCTCGACAGGGTAATTCACCCCTCCACTTT
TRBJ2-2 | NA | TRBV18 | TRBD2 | CASSPRASGATGELFF | TGTGCCAGCTCACCCCGGGCTAGCGGGGCCACCGGGGAGCTGTTTTTT
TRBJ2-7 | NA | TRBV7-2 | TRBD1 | CASSQGQGAYEQYF | TGTGCCAGCAGCCAGGGACAGGGGGCCTACGAGCAGTACTTC
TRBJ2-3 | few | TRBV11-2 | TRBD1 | CASSSKDRGSQDTQYF | TGTGCCAGCAGCTCGAAGGACAGGGGATCCCAGGATACGCAGTATTTT
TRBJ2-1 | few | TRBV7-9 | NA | CASSDTGRLEQFF | TGTGCCAGCAGCGACACAGGCCGGCTTGAGCAGTTCTTC
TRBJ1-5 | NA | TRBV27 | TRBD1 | CASSFGTGKFQPQHF | TGTGCCAGCAGTTTCGGGACAGGAAAATTTCAGCCCCAGCATTTT
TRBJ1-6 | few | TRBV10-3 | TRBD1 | CAISDATGENSPLHF | TGTGCCATCAGTGACGCGACAGGGGAAAATTCACCCCTCCACTTT
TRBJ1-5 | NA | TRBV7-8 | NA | CASSLTGVGNQPQHF | TGTGCCAGCAGCTTAACGGGGGTGGGCAATCAGCCCCAGCATTTT
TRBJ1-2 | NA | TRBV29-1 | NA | CSYLPSSYGYTF | TGCAGCTACCTACCGTCTTCATATGGCTACACCTTC
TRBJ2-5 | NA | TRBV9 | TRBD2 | CASSPSGVGTETQYF | TGTGCCAGCAGCCCTAGCGGAGTTGGGACAGAGACCCAGTACTTC
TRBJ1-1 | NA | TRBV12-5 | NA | CASGLQVHTEAFF | TGTGCTAGTGGTTTGCAGGTTCACACTGAAGCTTTCTTT
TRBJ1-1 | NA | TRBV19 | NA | CASSIGQNTEAFF | TGTGCCAGTAGTATTGGACAGAACACTGAAGCTTTCTTT
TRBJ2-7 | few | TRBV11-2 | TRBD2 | CASSYGTSGYEQYF | TGTGCCAGCAGCTACGGGACTAGCGGTTACGAGCAGTACTTC